This entry lists 9 T cell receptor beta chains sequenced from one sample in a study of response to subunit inactivated influenza vaccine. Via MiXCR, TCRdb re-called the RT-PCR reads, giving one row per CDR3 protein. The sample consists of 800,000 or so distinct CDR3 sequences, about 20% of them appearing once. The sample consisted of PBMCs from blood, taken approximately 5 days after vaccination. These receptors were collected from a man aged 45-60 years who received an inactivated influenza vaccine.

V is TRBV6-1 and J is TRBJ2-2; 11 bases match TRBD2. This CDR3 is 17 amino acids long. The V gene's germline CDR1 is MNHNS and CDR2 SASEGT. V shed 7 bases and J 2 bases; nucleotides not matched to a gene: 9. The CDR3 protein is CASTDTSGGINTGELFF. The CDR3 DNA reads as TGTGCCAGCACCGATACTAGCGGGGGAATAAACACCGGGGAGCTGTTTTTT.

The chain employs TRBV15 and TRBJ2-5, with D perhaps matching TRBD1 (5 bases). CDR1 and CDR2 from the germline V gene are LNHNV and YYDKDF (reference sequence). The length of the CDR3 is 13 residues. Trimming shortened V by 5 bases and J by 5 bases, and 12 bases separated the two germline ends. The CDR3 coding sequence is TGTGCCACCAGCCCTAGGACAACGGAGACCCAGTACTTC. Encoded protein: CATSPRTTETQYF. The full variable domain, rest sourced from reference TRBV15 and TRBJ2-5, is DAMVIQNPRYQVTQFGKPVTLSCSQTLNHNVMYWYQQKSSQAPKLLFHYYDKDFNNEADTPDNFQSRRPNTSFCFLDIRSPGLGDTAMYLCATSPRTTETQYFGPGTRLLVL.

This chain joins TRBV19 and TRBJ2-5, with D tentatively TRBD1 (5 bases). Germline-derived CDR1 and CDR2 are LNHDA and SQIVND (reference sequence). The CDR3 is 14 amino acids. V was shortened by 1 base and J by 2 bases, with 8 bases between the two germline ends. The CDR3 sequence: CASSIAGIQETQYF. DNA of the CDR3: TGTGCCAGTAGTATAGCAGGGATTCAAGAGACCCAGTACTTC.

This clonotype was counted only a few times. The rearrangement links TRBV25-1 to TRBJ1-5; tentatively, D is TRBD1 (6 bases). Germline assignment: CDR1 MGHDK and CDR2 SYGVNS. The ends were cut back, 4 bases at V and 0 bases at J, with 10 bases in the middle. This CDR3 region has 15 residues. Here the CDR3 reads CASSARGASNQPQHF. The CDR3 DNA reads TGTGCCAGCAGTGCCCGGGGGGCTAGCAATCAGCCCCAGCATTTT.

The rearrangement uses TRBV7-2 and TRBJ2-3, with 8 bases identical to TRBD2. The CDR3 runs 17 residues. Germline V lookup: CDR1 SGHTA, CDR2 FQGNSA. J lost 9 bases, V lost 3 bases, and 17 bases had no gene match. CDR3 coding DNA: TGTGCCAGCAGCTTTCCCCGGGTCGGGGGGGGCGGAGAAACGCAGTATTTT. Protein: CASSFPRVGGGGETQYF.

The chain combines TRBV29-1 with TRBJ2-7; D might be TRBD2 (6 bases). CDR3 length equals 13 residues. Germline loops: CDR1 SQVTM, CDR2 ANQGSEA. Trimming cost V 5 bases and J 0 bases, with 11 bases left between them. The CDR3 coding sequence is TGCAGCGTTCGGGACTCGAGCTCCTACGAGCAGTACTTC. Encoded protein: CSVRDSSSYEQYF.

This clonotype has a handful of counts. The chain is built from TRBV15 and TRBJ2-5, with 10 bases lining up with TRBD1. The CDR3 runs to 17 residues. Germline CDR1 LNHNV, CDR2 YYDKDF (reference sequence). The V and J ends lost 3 bases and 4 bases, in that order; junction bases with no gene match: 11. This CDR3 reads CATSSTGQGLSGETQYF. CDR3 coding DNA: TGTGCCACCAGCAGTACGGGACAGGGGTTATCGGGAGAGACCCAGTACTTC. The variable domain in full, completed from reference TRBV15 and TRBJ2-5, reads DAMVIQNPRYQVTQFGKPVTLSCSQTLNHNVMYWYQQKSSQAPKLLFHYYDKDFNNEADTPDNFQSRRPNTSFCFLDIRSPGLGDTAMYLCATSSTGQGLSGETQYFGPGTRLLVL.

The V and J genes are TRBV5-1 and TRBJ2-7, with TRBD1 as a possible D gene (6 bases). Between the trimmed V and J ends, which lost 2 bases and 4 bases, there was a span of 10 bases. The germline V gene encodes CDR1 SGHRS and CDR2 YFSETQ. This CDR3 is 13 amino acids long. The CDR3: CASSLRRGYEQYF. CDR3 nucleotide sequence: TGCGCCAGCAGCTTAAGAAGGGGGTACGAGCAGTACTTC.

This clonotype was seen a few times. The chain joins TRBV6-5 to TRBJ1-2; D is perhaps TRBD1 (6 bases). The CDR3 is made up of 15 amino acids. Trimming shortened V by 4 bases and J by 6 bases, and 18 bases separated the two germline ends. Germline values: CDR1 MNHEY, CDR2 SVGAGI. CDR3 residues: CASSSSYRVTHGYTF. The CDR3, as DNA: TGTGCCAGCAGTTCAAGTTACAGGGTCACACATGGCTACACCTTC.